The next 5 T cell receptor beta chains were all read from a single sample in a study of response to subunit inactivated influenza vaccine. TCRdb fed the RT-PCR reads into MiXCR, producing one record per CDR3 protein. The sample shows about 780,000 distinct CDR3 sequences, around 20% of them seen only once. The specimen comprised PBMCs from blood, sampled about 5 days after vaccination. Source of these receptors: a man aged 50-59 years who received an inactivated influenza vaccine.

V usage is TRBV11-2 and J usage is TRBJ2-1; D possibly matches TRBD1 or TRBD2 (6 bases each). This CDR3 region has 17 residues. Per the germline V gene, CDR1 is SGHAT and CDR2 is FQNNGV. V lost 1 base and J 1 base, leaving 14 bases between the germline ends. CDR3 region: CASSLVGVGGSYNEQFF. The CDR3 coding sequence is TGTGCCAGCAGCTTAGTCGGAGTAGGGGGGTCCTACAATGAGCAGTTCTTC. The variable domain in full, completed from reference TRBV11-2 and TRBJ2-1, reads EAGVAQSPRYKIIEKRQSVAFWCNPISGHATLYWYQQILGQGPKLLIQFQNNGVVDDSQLPKDRFSAERLKGVDSTLKIQPAKLEDSAVYLCASSLVGVGGSYNEQFFGPGTRLTVL.

The chain employs TRBV7-9 and TRBJ1-1; D is unclear. The CDR3 consists of 12 residues. The germline V gene encodes CDR1 SEHNR and CDR2 FQNEAQ (reference sequence). Trimming took 2 bases from V and 4 from J, leaving 5 bases between them. The CDR3 DNA reads as TGTGCCAGCAGCTTAACAATCACTGAAGCTTTCTTT. It encodes CASSLTITEAFF.

A few counts support this clonotype. The chain employs TRBV5-1 and TRBJ2-6; no definite D call. The CDR3 length is 16 residues. The germline V and J ends were trimmed by 0 bases and 0 bases, with 7 bases remaining between them. Germline loops: CDR1 SGHRS, CDR2 YFSETQ. This CDR3 is CASSLARLSGANVLTF. CDR3 sequence (DNA): TGCGCCAGCAGCTTGGCTCGGCTCTCTGGGGCCAACGTCCTGACTTTC.

This clonotype was seen ten or more times. This chain links TRBV6-5 with TRBJ1-2; a weak D match, TRBD1 (5 bases). Germline V gene data show CDR1 as MNHEY and CDR2 as SVGAGI. This CDR3 region has 14 residues. The V end lost 1 base, the J end lost 2 bases, and 8 bases lay between the germline ends. As DNA, the CDR3 is TGTGCCAGCAGTTACTGGGGGGGAAACTATGGCTACACCTTC. Its protein product is CASSYWGGNYGYTF.

This clonotype was seen repeatedly, ten times or more. The chain recombines TRBV20-1 with TRBJ2-1; D remains ambiguous. From germline, CDR1 is DFQATT and CDR2 SNEGSKA (reference sequence). This CDR3 is built from 14 residues. V gave up 0 bases and J gave up 6 bases, with 12 bases separating them. CDR3 DNA sequence: TGCAGTGCTAGAGATTGGGGATTGGTCAATGAGCAGTTCTTC. Amino acid sequence: CSARDWGLVNEQFF.